This T cell receptor (beta chain) emerged from a study of Ad26.COV2.S vaccination and SARS-CoV-2 variants. As for the study in general: The donor participated in the COV1001 trial, in its Ad26.COV2.S arm. Findings and caveats of the study: Spike-specific TCR breadth in vaccine recipients exceeded that seen in placebo recipients. TCR breadth and depth estimates may have understated total T cell responses.

Treatment indicated: roughly 20 received Ad26.COV2.S at low or high dose, single or two shots; a few received placebo; per-sample allocation not given. Day 63 after the first injection of vaccine or placebo was the sampling time. Clones were sequenced by immunoSEQ multiplex PCR, and TCRdb holds only the in-frame ones, with some missing. This table has about 680,000 clones, 89% appearing once. Details on this clone: What it binds is unknown.

Germline assignment: CDR1 SGHAT and CDR2 FQNNGV. V lost 1 base and J lost 2; bases outside the gene matches: 6. There are 16 residues in the CDR3. The gene calls are TRBV11-2 and TRBJ2-7; 9 bases are shared with TRBD2. The source material was peripheral blood, sampled in a trial of Ad26.COV2.S vaccine versus placebo. This sequence originates from a person aged 18-65 years who received the Ad26.COV2.S COVID-19 vaccine or a placebo. The DNA of the CDR3 is TGTGCCAGCAGCTTAGGGGGTAGCGGGAGTGCCTACGAGCAGTACTTC. Translation gives CASSLGGSGSAYEQYF.